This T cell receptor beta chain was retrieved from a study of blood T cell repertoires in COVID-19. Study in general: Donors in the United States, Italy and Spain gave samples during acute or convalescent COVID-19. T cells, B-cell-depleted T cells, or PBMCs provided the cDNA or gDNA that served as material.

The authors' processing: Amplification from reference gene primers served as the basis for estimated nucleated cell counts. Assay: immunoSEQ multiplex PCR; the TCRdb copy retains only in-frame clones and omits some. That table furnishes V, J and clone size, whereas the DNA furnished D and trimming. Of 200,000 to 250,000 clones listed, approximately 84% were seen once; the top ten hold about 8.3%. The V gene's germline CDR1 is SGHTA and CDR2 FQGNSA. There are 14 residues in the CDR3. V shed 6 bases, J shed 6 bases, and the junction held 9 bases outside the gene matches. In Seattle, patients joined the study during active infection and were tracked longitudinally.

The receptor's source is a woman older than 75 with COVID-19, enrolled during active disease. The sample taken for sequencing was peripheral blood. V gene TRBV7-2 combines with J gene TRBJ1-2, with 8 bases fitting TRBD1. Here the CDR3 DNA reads TGTGCCAGCAGTACCGGGACAGGATCTAATGGCTACACCTTC. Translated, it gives CASSTGTGSNGYTF.